The sequence of this T cell receptor (beta chain) was determined in a study of Ad26.COV2.S vaccination and SARS-CoV-2 variants. Treatment: roughly 18 received Ad26.COV2.S at low or high dose, single or two shots; 5 received placebo; per-sample allocation not given. Sampling was done on day 63 after the first vaccine or placebo injection. Germline CDR1 SGHKS, CDR2 YYEKEE (reference sequence). Trimming removed 5 bases from V and 3 bases from J, with 27 bases in between. The CDR3 has 18 amino acids. Using immunoSEQ multiplex PCR, the repertoire was profiled, and TCRdb retains in-frame clones only, with some absent. The sample shows over 450,000 clones, 89% of them seen only once. Only a few counts were recorded for this clone.

The sequencing used peripheral blood, collected in a trial of Ad26.COV2.S vaccine versus placebo. V gene TRBV5-5 combines with J gene TRBJ2-7, with a tentative D call TRBD2 (6 bases). This receptor was identified in a person aged 18 to 59 who received the Ad26.COV2.S COVID-19 vaccine or a placebo. The CDR3 loop reads CASSYRDSSTHPNYEQYF. CDR3 in DNA: TGTGCCAGCAGTTACCGGGACTCCAGTACCCACCCGAACTACGAGCAGTACTTC.